The entry that follows covers one TCR beta chain sequence. What it binds is unknown. CDR1 is SGHDT and CDR2 is YYEEEE in the germline V gene. Trimming took 2 bases from V and 8 from J, leaving 19 bases between them. The CDR3 is 15 amino acids. Primers used in a second PCR of about 7 to 11 cycles were a sample-barcoded 5' primer and a J-beta primer mix. TCRdb independently ran MiXCR on the 5' RACE reads; one entry per CDR3 protein. The table includes over 1,500,000 distinct CDR3 sequences, around 50% detected once. The source of the sample is a study of blood T cells in healthy people across ages. Study findings and constraints: Observed TCR beta diversity per million T cells went down as age went up. This fall followed a roughly linear course with age. The percentage of naive T cells correlated strongly with TCR beta diversity. Changes seen in expanded clonotypes were possibly confounded by donor CMV status left unknown. Comparison with aged donors showed that long-lived donors had more naive CD4+ cells and higher diversity.

The sequencing input was blood. V is TRBV5-6 and J is TRBJ1-2; D gene ambiguous. This clonotype was obtained from a woman aged 40 to 49 in good health. The CDR3 nucleotides read TGTGCCAGCAGCTTACCTTTAGACATGGCCAACGGCTACACCTTC. Its protein is CASSLPLDMANGYTF.